A selection of T cell receptor beta chains follows, all from one sample in a study of vaccination and CD4 T cells after COVID-19. These receptors' antigens are unknown. From the PCR reads, TCRdb called clonotypes with MiXCR, one entry per CDR3 protein. The sample lists over 9,500 distinct CDR3 sequences, about half seen once, with approximately 30% in the top ten. The source material was CD4+ T cells from blood, cultured in vitro. Receptors were obtained from a human donor who had recovered from COVID-19. Both conserved end residues are trimmed from each CDR3.

V	J	CDR3
TRBV6-1	TRBJ1-1	ASIQGVEAF
TRBV18	TRBJ2-7	ASSPPGQDYEQY
TRBV4-1	TRBJ1-4	ASSPAEAGFNEKLF
TRBV7-3	TRBJ2-2	ASSNTGGRTGELF
TRBV15	TRBJ1-2	ATSLGSNYGYT
TRBV20-1	TRBJ2-5	SASRGQETQY
TRBV12-5	TRBJ2-5	ASGWGEPETQY
TRBV20-1	TRBJ2-4	SARDLTGGKNIQY
TRBV7-3	TRBJ2-2	ASSRNGEGTGELF
TRBV2	TRBJ1-1	ASSGTGTVNTEAF
TRBV27	TRBJ1-1	ASTSGQGTSAGAF
TRBV20-1	TRBJ2-7	SASDRTSYEQY
TRBV24-1	TRBJ2-2	ATSDPRKEGELF
TRBV7-2	TRBJ2-5	ASSVGGAGETQY
TRBV27	TRBJ2-7	ASSLSFTGGSSYEQY
TRBV2	TRBJ1-6	ASSGGSAGEALH
TRBV2	TRBJ2-7	ASSAYRDSWDQY
TRBV5-5	TRBJ1-1	ASSLGRNTEAF
TRBV20-1	TRBJ1-6	SARKGSYNSPLH
TRBV4-3	TRBJ1-1	ASSQDITDTEAF
TRBV6-1	TRBJ1-2	ASRRGGYGYT
TRBV20-1	TRBJ1-1	SARVVGAGEAF
TRBV7-9	TRBJ1-3	ASSLQGNTIY
TRBV28	TRBJ2-5	ASSLPLAGEETQY
TRBV28	TRBJ1-1	ASSAPWGSTEAF
TRBV27	TRBJ1-2	ASRSSTGWGYT
TRBV6-2/TRBV6-3	TRBJ2-7	ASSLGRKKTGYEQY
TRBV20-1	TRBJ2-7	SANQRDTREQY
TRBV2	TRBJ2-5	ASSRGLAGGRQETQY
TRBV10-3	TRBJ2-6	AISELGQQTSGANVLT
TRBV7-9	TRBJ2-1	ASSLVGAEQF
TRBV12-3/TRBV12-4	TRBJ1-1	ASKGQDTYTEAF
TRBV4-1	TRBJ2-2	ASSAPGQGTGELF
TRBV12-3/TRBV12-4	TRBJ2-2	ASSLSPNTGELF
TRBV20-1	TRBJ1-5	NAGQGNQPQH
TRBV2	TRBJ2-2	ASSGTGGGTGELF
TRBV28	TRBJ2-5	ATDRLAGEETQY
TRBV20-1	TRBJ2-4	SALDRNPQAKNIQY
TRBV5-1	TRBJ1-2	ASSLEAGRDYGYT
TRBV20-1	TRBJ1-4	SARGEKWGNEKLF
TRBV28	TRBJ2-7	ASKGGQATYEQY
TRBV10-3	TRBJ1-5	AISESGRGSNQPQH
TRBV6-1	TRBJ1-5	ASSGEIPGPFLSNQPQH
TRBV21-1	TRBJ2-5	ASSSIIKNLRSSETQY
TRBV7-9	TRBJ1-1	ASSSLTPTEAF
TRBV9	TRBJ1-2	ASSVGQDGYT
TRBV7-8	TRBJ2-2	ASSFSPAGGPRTGELF
TRBV20-1	TRBJ2-5	SARDFEGSGGEETQY
TRBV14	TRBJ2-5	ASSKRQETQY
TRBV18	TRBJ2-7	ASSPGQTSYEQY
TRBV5-4	TRBJ2-3	ASSLGGGAFTDTQY
TRBV18	TRBJ1-3	ASSPTTGNTIY
TRBV20-1	TRBJ2-5	SAKNRVGGGETQY
TRBV20-1	TRBJ2-3	SASSRTGYTDTQY